This TCR beta chain was identified in a study of blood T cell repertoires in COVID-19. The overall study: The samples span acute and convalescent COVID-19 from the United States, Italy and Spain. T cells, B-cell-depleted T cells, or PBMCs provided the cDNA or gDNA that served as material.

Original analysis: Nucleated cell counts were estimated from reference gene primer amplification. Generated by immunoSEQ multiplex PCR, the TCRdb table keeps only in-frame clones and is missing some. V, J and clone size are those of that table, while D and trimming were read from the DNA. The sample holds some 80,000 clones, roughly 80% seen once. Trimming shortened V by 6 bases and J by 1 base, and 15 bases separated the two germline ends. This CDR3 contains 15 residues. Germline CDR1 reads KGHSH; CDR2 reads LQKENI. Sequenced input: peripheral blood. The TCR sequence derives from a woman aged 70-85 years with acute or convalescent COVID-19. This chain joins TRBV18 and TRBJ1-1; the D gene is possibly TRBD1 (5 bases). For the CDR3, the DNA is TGTGCCAGCTCCCCATCTGGGGCGGCGAACACTGAAGCTTTCTTT. It translates to CASSPSGAANTEAFF.